Shown below are 25 T cell receptor beta chains from a single sample sequenced in a study of T-cell memory formation after mild COVID-19. Via MiXCR, TCRdb re-called the 5' RACE reads, giving one row per CDR3 protein. The sample has 350,000 to 450,000 distinct CDR3 sequences, around 30% seen once. Sequenced: PBMCs or a T cell subset sorted from them (not recorded which). Receptors were obtained from an adult woman who had mild COVID-19 (a few samples of this study predate the infection). Cell type and time point are not known.

This clonotype was observed a few times. The V gene is TRBV28, the J gene TRBJ2-1; 9 bases align to TRBD1. Germline-derived CDR1 and CDR2 are MDHEN and SYDVKM. The CDR3 runs to 15 residues. The V segment lost 5 bases and the J segment 7 bases; nucleotides outside the gene matches: 9. The chain's CDR3 is CASSPTYRGRNEQFF. CDR3 bases: TGTGCCAGCAGTCCTACGTACAGGGGGCGTAATGAGCAGTTCTTC.

The chain joins TRBV7-8 to TRBJ2-1; TRBD2 matches at 9 bases. Trimming removed 6 bases from V and 2 bases from J; junction bases left unmatched: 5. The CDR3 runs to 15 residues. CDR1 SGHVS and CDR2 FQNEAQ come from the germline V gene. The DNA for the CDR3 is TGTGCCAGCAGGGGAGCTAGCGGGGCCTACAATGAGCAGTTCTTC. As protein: CASRGASGAYNEQFF.

The chain has TRBV7-2 and TRBJ1-5; D unclear. The V gene's germline CDR1 is SGHTA and CDR2 FQGNSA. CDR3 size: 13 residues. With 0 bases removed from V and 7 bases from J, the gap between germline ends came to 7 bases. The CDR3 region is CASSLAAYQPQHF. CDR3 nucleotides: TGTGCCAGCAGCTTAGCGGCGTACCAGCCCCAGCATTTT.

This chain links TRBV4-1 with TRBJ1-2, with a weak D call TRBD1 (6 bases). The germline V gene has CDR1 MGHRA and CDR2 YSYEKL. The germline V and J ends were trimmed by 3 bases and 2 bases, with 16 bases remaining between them. The CDR3 has 16 residues. CDR3 sequence (DNA): TGCGCCAGCAGCCACGCCGGGTCAGGGGAAAACTATGGCTACACCTTC. Its protein is CASSHAGSGENYGYTF.

The CDR3 here is CASSSPYDTQYF. The CDR3, as DNA: TGTGCCAGCAGCTCCCCGTATGATACGCAGTATTTT. This chain connects TRBV7-9 to TRBJ2-3; D not certain. This CDR3 comprises 12 residues. V was trimmed by 4 bases and J by 6 bases, leaving 8 bases between them. Per the germline V gene, CDR1 is SEHNR and CDR2 is FQNEAQ (reference sequence).

The chain couples TRBV3-2 to TRBJ1-2; the table assigns TRBD1, which was not confirmed against the DNA. TRBV3-2 is marked as a pseudogene. The CDR3 runs to 15 residues. The CDR3 DNA reads TGTGCCAGCAGCCGTTTCTTGGAGACAGGGAGTGGCTACACCTTC. This sequence encodes CASSRFLETGSGYTF.

The chain carries TRBV5-1 and TRBJ2-5; a weak D match, TRBD2 (5 bases). Germline assignment: CDR1 SGHRS and CDR2 YFSETQ. Trimming stripped 2 bases from V and 4 bases from J, with 12 bases between. There are 14 residues in the CDR3. In DNA, the CDR3 is TGCGCCAGCAGCTTTGGGGAGTGGGGAGAGACCCAGTACTTC. Translated, it gives CASSFGEWGETQYF. Using reference TRBV5-1 and TRBJ2-5 for the parts outside the CDR3, the full variable domain is KAGVTQTPRYLIKTRGQQVTLSCSPISGHRSVSWYQQTPGQGLQFLFEYFSETQRNKGNFPGRFSGRQFSNSRSEMNVSTLELGDSALYLCASSFGEWGETQYFGPGTRLLVL.

The chain is built from TRBV12-3 or TRBV12-4 and TRBJ2-1; D not resolved. The germline V and J ends were trimmed by 6 bases and 5 bases, with 11 bases remaining between them. This CDR3 is 13 amino acids long. The CDR3 coding sequence is TGTGCCAGCAGCCCAGCATGGGACAATGAGCAGTTCTTC. Translation: CASSPAWDNEQFF.

This clonotype came up once. V is TRBV5-5 and J is TRBJ2-7; the match to TRBD1 covers 11 bases. V trimming: 4 bases; J trimming: 0 bases; junction bases outside the gene matches: 6. CDR3 length equals 16 residues. Germline CDR1 reads SGHKS; CDR2 reads YYEKEE (reference sequence). Written as DNA, the CDR3 is TGTGCCAGCAGCACACGCGGGACAGGGGGCTCCTACGAGCAGTACTTC. As protein: CASSTRGTGGSYEQYF.

The V and J genes are TRBV24-1 and TRBJ2-7; D remains unclear. Germline CDR1 is KGHDR and CDR2 is SFDVKD. V lost 4 bases and J 6 bases, leaving 9 bases between the germline ends. This CDR3 is built from 12 residues. In nucleotides, the CDR3 is TGTGCCACCAGTGACGATTCGGGCGAGCAGTACTTC. It codes for CATSDDSGEQYF.

This clonotype has only a few counts. This chain joins TRBV5-1 and TRBJ2-1; TRBD2 matches at 10 bases. Losses at the gene ends were 7 bases for V and 3 bases for J; bases not matched to a gene: 7. Germline V gene data show CDR1 as SGHRS and CDR2 as YFSETQ. The CDR3 consists of 15 residues. This CDR3 reads CASSHGTSVYNEQFF. The DNA for the CDR3 is TGCGCCAGCTCTCATGGGACTAGCGTCTACAATGAGCAGTTCTTC.

This clonotype showed up just a few times. The chain uses TRBV5-1 and TRBJ2-7; 7 bases are shared with TRBD1. V trimming: 0 bases; J trimming: 2 bases; junction bases outside the gene matches: 8. This CDR3 spans 16 amino acids. Germline-derived CDR1 and CDR2 are SGHRS and YFSETQ. Here the CDR3 DNA reads TGCGCCAGCAGCTTGGCCGGGCCCCAGGGGGCCTACGAGCAGTACTTC. Its translation is CASSLAGPQGAYEQYF.

The chain uses TRBV9 and TRBJ1-3; 10 bases are a match to TRBD1. J was trimmed by 3 bases and V by 3 bases; bases with no gene match: 6. The CDR3 covers 16 residues. Germline loops: CDR1 SGDLS, CDR2 YYNGEE. CDR3 DNA: TGTGCCAGCAGCGCGGTGGACAGGGGGTTTGGAAACACCATATATTTT. The encoded protein is CASSAVDRGFGNTIYF.

The chain is built from TRBV7-2 and TRBJ2-7; 8 bases fit TRBD2. Germline V gene data show CDR1 as SGHTA and CDR2 as FQGNSA. The CDR3 contains 17 residues. Losses at the gene ends were 3 bases for V and 4 bases for J; bases not matched to a gene: 14. CDR3 DNA: TGTGCCAGCAGCTTCGGACTAGCCAGCCTGGCGGGTTACGAGCAGTACTTC. Its translation: CASSFGLASLAGYEQYF.

This clonotype was recorded many times. The V gene is TRBV7-9, the J gene TRBJ2-3; D may be TRBD1 (6 bases). The V end was cut by 2 bases, the J end by 3 bases, with 18 bases between. Per germline, CDR1 SEHNR and CDR2 FQNEAQ (reference sequence). The CDR3 has 17 amino acids. CDR3 in amino acids: CASSLKARQGRTDTQYF. The CDR3, as DNA: TGTGCCAGCAGCTTAAAGGCACGGCAGGGGCGGACAGATACGCAGTATTTT. Full variable domain (outside the CDR3, taken from reference TRBV7-9 and TRBJ2-3): DTGVSQNPRHKITKRGQNVTFRCDPISEHNRLYWYRQTLGQGPEFLTYFQNEAQLEKSRLLSDRFSAERPKGSFSTLEIQRTEQGDSAMYLCASSLKARQGRTDTQYFGPGTRLTVL.

The sample holds a few counts of this clonotype. This chain links TRBV10-3 with TRBJ2-5; 8 bases agree with TRBD2. Germline values: CDR1 ENHRY, CDR2 SYGVKD. The trim removed 5 bases at V and 5 bases at J, leaving 4 bases unmatched. The CDR3 loop spans 13 amino acids. CDR3 bases: TGTGCCATCAGTCGGGAGGGCTGGGAGACCCAGTACTTC. Translating it yields CAISREGWETQYF.

The chain uses TRBV4-3 and TRBJ2-5, with 7 bases aligning to TRBD1. CDR1 is LGHNA, CDR2 YSLEER, per germline. J lost 5 bases, V lost 4 bases, and 13 bases had no gene match. CDR3 size: 16 residues. Here the CDR3 reads CASSRSGGSQWETQYF. Here the CDR3 DNA reads TGCGCCAGCAGCCGTTCAGGGGGATCCCAATGGGAGACCCAGTACTTC.

The chain joins TRBV18 to TRBJ1-5; D gene unclear. Germline V lookup: CDR1 KGHSH, CDR2 LQKENI. Deletions cut 3 bases from V and 2 bases from J, with 11 bases between. The CDR3 runs 15 residues. This CDR3 reads CASSPAGRGNQPQHF. The CDR3 nucleotides are TGTGCCAGCTCACCCGCCGGGCGGGGCAATCAGCCCCAGCATTTT.

This rearrangement joins TRBV5-1 to TRBJ1-1; D is unresolved. Germline V lookup: CDR1 SGHRS, CDR2 YFSETQ. The CDR3 has 13 residues. V lost 3 bases and J lost 5, with 11 bases in between. The CDR3 reads CASSSGEGTEAFF. Written as DNA, the CDR3 is TGCGCCAGCAGCTCCGGGGAAGGAACTGAAGCTTTCTTT.

V usage is TRBV5-6 and J usage is TRBJ2-1, with 7 nucleotides matching TRBD2. This CDR3 contains 16 residues. Trimming cost V 0 bases and J 1 base; bases outside gene matches: 4. Looked up from germline, CDR1 is SGHDT and CDR2 is YYEEEE. The CDR3 spells CASSLETSRSYNEQFF. In DNA, the CDR3 is TGTGCCAGCAGCTTGGAGACTAGCAGGTCCTACAATGAGCAGTTCTTC.

This clonotype was detected only a few times. This sequence joins TRBV24-1 and TRBJ2-1; either TRBD1 or TRBD2 may supply D (6 bases each). The CDR3 is 15 amino acids. V was pared by 0 bases and J by 7 bases, with 12 bases between. Looked up from germline, CDR1 is KGHDR and CDR2 is SFDVKD. The CDR3 loop is CATSDLSGARNEQFF. CDR3 nucleotide sequence: TGTGCCACCAGTGATTTGTCGGGGGCGCGAAATGAGCAGTTCTTC.

This chain joins TRBV20-1 and TRBJ2-3; 8 positions agree with TRBD2. Trimming cost V 0 bases and J 2 bases; bases outside gene matches: 7. The CDR3 length is 16 residues. CDR1 is DFQATT, CDR2 SNEGSKA, per germline (reference sequence). The CDR3, as DNA: TGCAGTGCTAGAGATCCCCGGGGGGGTTACACAGATACGCAGTATTTT. Residues: CSARDPRGGYTDTQYF.

The table lists this clonotype with many counts. This chain uses TRBV12-3 or TRBV12-4 with TRBJ2-7, with 7 bases matching TRBD1. The junction had 5 bases not matched to a gene; V was cut back by 5 bases and J by 4 bases. This CDR3 contains 13 residues. The CDR3 is CASSMGTVYEQYF. DNA of the CDR3: TGTGCCAGCAGTATGGGGACAGTATACGAGCAGTACTTC.

V gene TRBV3-1 combines with J gene TRBJ1-1, with D hard to call. Germline-derived CDR1 and CDR2 are LGHDT and YNNKEL (reference sequence). The length of the CDR3 is 12 residues. V gave up 8 bases and J gave up 8 bases, with 15 bases separating them. The CDR3 DNA is TGTGCCAGCGGAGCAGAAACCAGCGAAGCTTTCTTT. Protein: CASGAETSEAFF.

On this clonotype: At one end, the junction sequence differs from germline, possibly due to a read error. The V and J genes are TRBV5-1 and TRBJ2-5; a possible D gene is TRBD2 (6 bases). The CDR3 contains 15 residues. Germline values: CDR1 SGHRS, CDR2 YFSETQ. CDR3 in DNA: TGCGCCAGCAGCCGCAGAGCGGGCAGCCAAGGGACCCAGTACTTC. This sequence encodes CASSRRAGSQGTQYF.